The 13 T cell receptor beta chains listed next were all sequenced from one sample in a study of blood T cell repertoires in COVID-19. Assay used: immunoSEQ multiplex PCR; TCRdb lists only in-frame clones, some missing. The profile shows 35,000 to 50,000 clones, around 75% of them singletons. The sample taken for sequencing was peripheral blood. The receptors were gathered from an elderly man with acute or convalescent COVID-19.

This chain joins TRBV4-2 and TRBJ2-5, with 8 nucleotides matching TRBD2. Trimming took 5 bases from V and 5 from J; bases not matched to a gene: 13. The CDR3 totals 16 residues. Germline V gene sequence: CDR1 LGHNA, CDR2 YNFKEQ. The CDR3 nucleotides read TGTGCCAGCAGCACCTTAGCGGGAAACCCTCCGGAGACCCAGTACTTC. Its protein is CASSTLAGNPPETQYF.

This rearrangement joins TRBV15 to TRBJ2-1, with a tentative D call TRBD2 (5 bases). The CDR3 consists of 16 residues. Germline V lookup: CDR1 LNHNV, CDR2 YYDKDF (reference sequence). Between the trimmed V and J ends, which lost 2 bases and 5 bases, there was a span of 16 bases. CDR3 protein: CATSRPGLERNNEQFF. DNA for the CDR3: TGTGCCACCAGCAGACCGGGCCTTGAGCGGAACAATGAGCAGTTCTTC.

This clone was seen a handful of times. The chain recombines TRBV27 with TRBJ2-1; 8 nucleotides line up with TRBD2. The trim removed 3 bases at V and 5 bases at J, leaving 15 bases unmatched. This CDR3 is 18 amino acids long. CDR1 is MNHEY and CDR2 is SMNVEV in the germline V gene (reference sequence). The CDR3 DNA reads TGTGCCAGCAGTTTCCGACCCACTAGCGGAGCTTATGACAATGAGCAGTTCTTC. It is translated as CASSFRPTSGAYDNEQFF.

This clone was seen only once. The chain has TRBV3-1 (or the pseudogene TRBV3-2) and TRBJ2-3; 10 nucleotides agree with TRBD2. Trimming cost V 4 bases and J 5 bases; bases outside gene matches: 3. This CDR3 is 14 amino acids long. Germline CDR1 is LGHDT and CDR2 is YNNKEL (reference sequence). In DNA, the CDR3 is TGTGCCAGCAGCCTAGCGGGGGGCGGAGATACGCAGTATTTT. This codes for CASSLAGGGDTQYF.

The V and J genes are TRBV10-3 and TRBJ1-1, with D perhaps TRBD1 (6 bases). Trimming removed 5 bases at V and 8 bases at J, with 12 bases between. CDR1 and CDR2 (germline): ENHRY, SYGVKD. The CDR3 length is 12 residues. CDR3 sequence reads: CAISPSDREAFF. DNA for the CDR3: TGTGCCATCAGTCCCTCCGACAGGGAAGCTTTCTTT.

This clone was observed once. This rearrangement joins TRBV28 to TRBJ1-6, with D tentatively TRBD1 (6 bases). Trimming removed 6 bases from V and 5 bases from J, with 11 bases in between. Per the germline V gene, CDR1 is MDHEN and CDR2 is SYDVKM. This CDR3 is built from 14 residues. The CDR3 DNA reads as TGTGCCAGCAGACCCCAGGGGCATAATTCACCCCTCCACTTT. Translating it yields CASRPQGHNSPLHF.

The genes are TRBV6-4 and TRBJ2-1; the match to TRBD2 covers 14 bases. This CDR3 is 15 amino acids long. Unmatched junction bases numbered 4, after V lost 3 bases and J lost 9 bases. Germline V gene lookup returns CDR1 MRHNA and CDR2 SNTAGT. CDR3 coding DNA: TGTGCCAGCAGTGATTGGACTAGCGGGAGGATTGAGCAGTTCTTC. Translated, it gives CASSDWTSGRIEQFF.

The chain combines TRBV2 with TRBJ2-1; D call uncertain. V was clipped by 6 bases and J by 8 bases, with 8 bases between them. Germline V lookup: CDR1 SNHLY, CDR2 FYNNEI. The CDR3 totals 11 residues. CDR3 region: CASSPEHEQFF. In nucleotides, the CDR3 is TGTGCCAGCAGCCCGGAGCATGAGCAGTTCTTC. The full variable domain, in which reference TRBV2 and TRBJ2-1 provide the parts outside the CDR3, is EPEVTQTPSHQVTQMGQEVILRCVPISNHLYFYWYRQILGQKVEFLVSFYNNEISEKSEIFDDQFSVERPDGSNFTLKIRSTKLEDSAMYFCASSPEHEQFFGPGTRLTVL.

In this sample, this clone turned up a few times. The chain joins TRBV2 to TRBJ2-7, with TRBD1 matching over 9 bases. V lost 6 bases, J lost 7 bases, and 7 bases stayed unmatched. This CDR3 spans 13 amino acids. Germline CDR1 and CDR2: SNHLY and FYNNEI. The CDR3 region has the DNA TGTGCCAGCAGGACACAGGGGGCAGGGGAGCAGTACTTC. It codes for CASRTQGAGEQYF.

The V call is TRBV9, the J call TRBJ2-2, with 8 bases lining up with TRBD1. The V and J ends lost 4 bases and 3 bases, in that order; junction bases with no gene match: 5. This CDR3 is built from 15 residues. CDR1 SGDLS and CDR2 YYNGEE come from the germline V gene. CDR3 nucleotides: TGTGCCAGCAGCCAGACAGGGGTTTACACCGGGGAGCTGTTTTTT. Translated: CASSQTGVYTGELFF.

This sequence joins TRBV11-2 and TRBJ2-2; 8 positions match TRBD2. The germline gives CDR1 SGHAT, CDR2 FQNNGV. The trim removed 5 bases at V and 0 bases at J, leaving 11 bases unmatched. The CDR3 is 18 residues long. DNA of the CDR3: TGTGCCAGCAGCCATATTAAATCACTAGCGGCGAACACCGGGGAGCTGTTTTTT. It encodes CASSHIKSLAANTGELFF.

The chain employs TRBV6-5 and TRBJ2-1, with no clear D. Trimming took off 0 bases at V and 0 bases at J, with 9 bases between the two ends. The CDR3 consists of 16 residues. CDR1 and CDR2 (germline): MNHEY, SVGAGI. The CDR3 loop reads CASSYSNYRSYNEQFF. The DNA for the CDR3 is TGTGCCAGCAGTTACTCAAACTACCGCTCCTACAATGAGCAGTTCTTC.

This clone was detected only once. The chain carries TRBV28 and TRBJ1-1; TRBD1 aligns across 7 bases. This CDR3 has 15 amino acids. J lost 1 base, V lost 3 bases, and 5 bases had no gene match. CDR1 and CDR2 (germline): MDHEN, SYDVKM. CDR3 in DNA: TGTGCCAGCAGTTTCCCGGGACAGAGGAACACTGAAGCTTTCTTT. This codes for CASSFPGQRNTEAFF.